Sequencing of this T cell receptor (beta chain) was carried out in a study of tumor-infiltrating lymphocytes in primary liver carcinoma. About the research overall: Among the tumors, stages were T1-T3 N0M0 and sizes roughly 4.2 to 11 cm. Samples produced roughly 3.5 to 8 million productive TCRbeta reads, comparable across tissue types. The study, taken as a whole, reports: Since sampling was bulk and unsorted, CD4+ and CD8+ repertoires were not compared.

Extraction also yielded germline DNA, while blood RNA was obtained from unsorted whole blood. The CDR3 sequence is 17 residues long. From germline, CDR1 is LGHNA and CDR2 YNFKEQ. As regards this clonotype: Its antigen is not known. Mismatch with germline at one junction end may stem from a read error.

Using a constant-region primer together with ProtoScript II reverse transcriptase, TCR beta cDNA was made from around 500 ng of total RNA. Construction of TCR beta libraries relied on three successive nested multiplex PCR rounds employing slightly modified ARM-PCR. TRBV1-TRBV30 forward primers and a C-beta reverse primer were used in the first two PCR rounds, which each ran for about 10 cycles. TCRdb recomputed calls from the multiplex PCR reads with MiXCR, one row per CDR3 protein. The sample has approximately 330,000 distinct CDR3 sequences, around three fifths seen once. The chain has TRBV4-2 and TRBJ2-6, with D possibly matching TRBD1 (5 bases). The receptor was derived from a middle-aged man with primary liver carcinoma and hepatitis B virus infection. The sequenced material came from peripheral blood. The CDR3 reads CARSQDLVNSGANVLTF. The CDR3 region has the DNA TGTGCCAGGAGCCAAGATCTGGTGAATTCTGGGGCCAACGTCTTGACTTTC.